This T cell receptor (beta chain) was retrieved from a study of T cells after somatic rescue of genetic block. Germline V gene sequence: CDR1 KGHSH, CDR2 LQKENI. The CDR3 covers 18 residues. The V segment lost 4 bases and the J segment 4 bases; nucleotides outside the gene matches: 10. Sequencing was performed with immunoSEQ multiplex PCR; in TCRdb, only in-frame clones are kept and a portion is missing. In the table there are 110,000 or so clones, around 90% of which are singletons. V gene TRBV18 combines with J gene TRBJ2-3; 14 nucleotides match TRBD2. The clonotype comes from a young woman. Sample: peripheral blood mononuclear cells (PBMCs). This CDR3 is CASSLEAGTSGGADTQYF. The CDR3 DNA sequence: TGTGCCAGCTCACTAGAAGCCGGGACTAGCGGGGGCGCAGATACGCAGTATTTT.